The 25 T cell receptor beta chains below were found in one sample sequenced in a study of CD8 T cells in ankylosing spondylitis. From the 5' RACE reads, TCRdb called clonotypes with MiXCR, one entry per CDR3 protein. The data contain hundreds of thousands of distinct CDR3 sequences, roughly 26% of them seen just once; the ten biggest clones take up about 7%. The sequenced sample was blood, either unsorted or a sorted T cell fraction (not recorded which). These receptors were collected from a male donor with ankylosing spondylitis or in good health (not recorded which).

The rearrangement links TRBV20-1 to TRBJ1-1; D remains unclear. The CDR3 contains 13 residues. Germline values: CDR1 DFQATT, CDR2 SNEGSKA (reference sequence). V was pared by 4 bases and J by 4 bases, with 13 bases between. The CDR3 is CSANDLVGTEAFF. The CDR3, as DNA: TGCAGTGCTAACGATTTGGTGGGCACTGAAGCTTTCTTT.

This clonotype was seen many times. This chain joins TRBV15 and TRBJ1-5; D is uncertain. Trimming pared 0 bases from V and 6 bases from J, leaving 6 bases between. Germline CDR1 and CDR2: LNHNV and YYDKDF (reference sequence). This CDR3 has 13 residues. DNA for the CDR3: TGTGCCACCAGCAGAGAGGGTACTCAGCCCCAGCATTTT. Translation gives CATSREGTQPQHF.

The chain joins TRBV20-1 to TRBJ2-7; D unclear. The CDR3 has 13 residues. The V end was cut by 1 base, the J end by 2 bases, with 9 bases between. In germline, CDR1 is DFQATT, CDR2 SNEGSKA (reference sequence). CDR3: CSARGPTPYEQYF. The CDR3 DNA sequence: TGCAGTGCTAGAGGTCCAACTCCCTACGAGCAGTACTTC.

This clonotype occurred once. V usage is TRBV20-1 and J usage is TRBJ2-7; the match to TRBD1 covers 7 bases. The germline CDR1 and CDR2 sequences are DFQATT and SNEGSKA (reference sequence). Germline trimming cut 5 bases from V and 2 bases from J; bases unmatched to any gene: 9. The CDR3 is 14 amino acids. The DNA of the CDR3 is TGCAGTGCTGTAAAGGGGGCGAATCCCTACGAGCAGTACTTC. It yields the protein CSAVKGANPYEQYF.

The chain is built from TRBV25-1 and TRBJ2-5; D uncertain. The CDR3 loop spans 12 amino acids. V lost 5 bases and J lost 1, with 5 bases in between. Per germline, CDR1 MGHDK and CDR2 SYGVNS. This chain's CDR3 is CASSTFQETQYF. As DNA, the CDR3 is TGTGCCAGCAGTACCTTCCAAGAGACCCAGTACTTC.

The table lists this clonotype with many counts. Written as DNA, the CDR3 is TGTGCCAGCAGTCCTACGTCGGACAGGAACACTGAAGCTTTCTTT. Translating it yields CASSPTSDRNTEAFF. The rearrangement links TRBV6-1 to TRBJ1-1; D might be TRBD1 (6 bases). Germline assignment: CDR1 MNHNS and CDR2 SASEGT. This CDR3 spans 15 amino acids. Trimming cost V 5 bases and J 1 base, with 14 bases left between them.

This clonotype was observed at least ten times. The chain employs TRBV12-3 or TRBV12-4 and TRBJ2-1; TRBD1 matches 7 bases. Trimming removed 5 bases from V and 13 bases from J; junction bases left unmatched: 14. The length of the CDR3 is 14 residues. CDR3 bases: TGTGCCAGCAGTCCGCCCCGGGACAGCGTTGGTCAGTTCTTC. This gives the protein CASSPPRDSVGQFF.

The genes are TRBV12-5 and TRBJ1-2; the match to TRBD1 covers 10 bases. Germline CDR1 and CDR2: LGHNT and FRNRAP. This CDR3 spans 15 amino acids. The V gene end was trimmed by 3 bases and the J gene end by 7 bases; junction bases not matched to a gene: 8. The CDR3 nucleotides are TGTGCTAGTGGTTTAGAGACAGGGGGCGCGTTTGGCTACACCTTC. Protein: CASGLETGGAFGYTF.

This clonotype was counted at least ten times. This chain joins TRBV19 and TRBJ2-7; no firm D call. Germline V lookup: CDR1 LNHDA, CDR2 SQIVND (reference sequence). Trimming removed 5 bases at V and 1 base at J, with 6 bases between. The CDR3 sequence is 12 residues long. CDR3 region: CASSAPSYEQYF. The CDR3 DNA reads as TGTGCCAGTAGTGCTCCGTCCTACGAGCAGTACTTC.

The chain is built from TRBV29-1 and TRBJ2-2; D possibly corresponds to TRBD2 (6 bases). The CDR3 is made up of 17 amino acids. CDR1 is SQVTM, CDR2 ANQGSEA, per germline. Between the trimmed V and J ends, which lost 4 bases and 0 bases, there was a span of 18 bases. CDR3 amino acids: CSVGNGGQGANTGELFF. The CDR3 coding sequence is TGCAGCGTTGGTAATGGAGGGCAGGGAGCGAACACCGGGGAGCTGTTTTTT.

Of note for this clonotype: A much more abundant neighbour one base away suggests this may be a read error. The V call is TRBV20-1, the J call TRBJ2-7; no reliable D call. Germline CDR1 is DFQATT and CDR2 is SNEGSKA (reference sequence). The CDR3 length is 13 residues. The chain's CDR3 is CSAPKRAGYERYF. CDR3 DNA: TGCAGTGCTCCGAAAAGGGCCGGGTACGAGCGGTACTTC.

This clonotype was detected ten times or more. The CDR3 protein is CASSPGQIGKQPQHF. The CDR3 region has the DNA TGTGCCAGCAGCCCGGGACAGATAGGGAAGCAGCCCCAGCATTTT. The rearrangement joins TRBV7-2 to TRBJ1-5; 7 nucleotides agree with TRBD1. Germline-derived CDR1 and CDR2 are SGHTA and FQGNSA. This CDR3 region has 15 residues. V lost 5 bases and J lost 7; bases outside the gene matches: 11.

This clonotype turned up a few times. The chain is built from TRBV20-1 and TRBJ2-5; the D gene is possibly TRBD2 (7 bases). V lost 0 bases and J 9 bases, leaving 20 bases between the germline ends. Looked up from germline, CDR1 is DFQATT and CDR2 is SNEGSKA (reference sequence). The CDR3 has 15 amino acids. CDR3 residues: CSARDFAGQGRAQYF. CDR3 in DNA: TGCAGTGCTAGAGATTTTGCCGGTCAGGGGAGGGCCCAGTACTTC.

The rearrangement links TRBV10-3 to TRBJ2-7; maybe TRBD1 (5 bases). CDR1 ENHRY and CDR2 SYGVKD come from the germline V gene. This CDR3 has 12 amino acids. V lost 5 bases, J lost 4 bases, and 9 bases lay in between. The DNA for the CDR3 is TGTGCCATCAGTTACAGGCAGTACGAGCAGTACTTC. Amino acid sequence: CAISYRQYEQYF.

This clonotype was observed at least ten times. The chain joins TRBV4-3 to TRBJ2-1; D not certain. V lost 0 bases, J lost 0 bases, and 12 bases lay in between. Germline CDR1 and CDR2: LGHNA and YSLEER. CDR3 size: 17 residues. The CDR3 is CASSQDAVLSSYNEQFF. CDR3 DNA: TGCGCCAGCAGCCAAGACGCAGTACTCAGCTCCTACAATGAGCAGTTCTTC.

The chain has TRBV12-3 or TRBV12-4 and TRBJ2-7; D is unclear. This CDR3 spans 12 amino acids. Trimming removed 6 bases from V and 3 bases from J, with 9 bases in between. CDR3 DNA sequence: TGTGCCAGCAGCAAGGTAAACTACGAGCAGTACTTC. As protein: CASSKVNYEQYF.

The sample holds a few counts of this clonotype. The V gene is TRBV20-1, the J gene TRBJ1-5; 10 nucleotides match TRBD1. Germline assignment: CDR1 DFQATT and CDR2 SNEGSKA (reference sequence). The CDR3 has 14 residues. The V and J ends lost 1 base and 6 bases, in that order; junction bases with no gene match: 3. The DNA for the CDR3 is TGCAGTGCTAGAGGGGACAGGGGATTTCAGCCCCAGCATTTT. Translating gives CSARGDRGFQPQHF.

This clonotype was seen many times. J is TRBJ2-7 and V is TRBV9; 7 nucleotides agree with TRBD1. V was pared by 0 bases and J by 6 bases, with 3 bases of the junction left unmatched. The CDR3 is made up of 13 amino acids. CDR1 is SGDLS, CDR2 YYNGEE, per germline. The CDR3 DNA reads TGTGCCAGCAGCGTAGATCGACAGGGCGAGCAGTACTTC. It codes for CASSVDRQGEQYF.

This clonotype was detected many times. J is TRBJ1-4 and V is TRBV12-3 or TRBV12-4, with D tentatively TRBD1 (5 bases). Trimming removed 3 bases at V and 8 bases at J, with 10 bases between. CDR3 length: 13 amino acids. This CDR3 is CASSLGVKEKLFF. The CDR3 DNA is TGTGCCAGCAGTTTGGGGGTTAAGGAAAAACTGTTTTTT.

Details on this clonotype: A single base separates this from a much larger clone, so it may be a read error. This likely comes from a read error, as the CDR3 has no conserved phenylalanine or tryptophan at its end. CDR3 region: CASSPREGGEAFY. The CDR3 DNA is TGCGCCAGCAGCCCACGAGAAGGGGGTGAAGCTTTCTAT. The chain is built from TRBV5-1 and TRBJ1-1; TRBD1 might be the D (6 bases). V lost 4 bases to trimming and J lost 7 bases, with 14 bases between them. Germline CDR1 SGHRS, CDR2 YFSETQ. CDR3 length equals 13 residues.

The chain uses TRBV4-2 and TRBJ2-7; possibly TRBD2 for D (6 bases). Germline V gene sequence: CDR1 LGHNA, CDR2 YNFKEQ. Deletions cut 3 bases from V and 0 bases from J, with 9 bases between. The CDR3 consists of 14 residues. CDR3 sequence reads: CASSQVGSSYEQYF. The CDR3 coding sequence is TGTGCCAGCAGCCAGGTCGGGAGCTCCTACGAGCAGTACTTC.

This clonotype has only a few counts. The chain has TRBV2 and TRBJ2-5; TRBD1 agrees at 12 bases. The germline CDR1 and CDR2 sequences are SNHLY and FYNNEI. Trimming took 6 bases from V and 4 from J; bases not matched to a gene: 9. The CDR3 extends over 16 amino acids. In nucleotides, the CDR3 is TGTGCCAGCAGGCTCCGGGACAGGGGGCCCCTAGAGACCCAGTACTTC. Amino acid sequence: CASRLRDRGPLETQYF.

V is TRBV20-1 and J is TRBJ2-1; 11 nucleotides line up with TRBD2. The CDR3 extends over 14 amino acids. CDR1 and CDR2 (germline): DFQATT, SNEGSKA (reference sequence). The V segment lost 7 bases and the J segment 5 bases; nucleotides outside the gene matches: 7. As DNA, the CDR3 is TGCAGTGTAACCGGGACTAGCGGAAACAATGAGCAGTTCTTC. Residues: CSVTGTSGNNEQFF.

V is TRBV19 and J is TRBJ1-2; TRBD1 agrees at 8 bases. Germline V gene data show CDR1 as LNHDA and CDR2 as SQIVND (reference sequence). V lost 6 bases to trimming and J lost 4 bases; unmatched junction nucleotides: 7. This CDR3 has 14 residues. The CDR3 here is CASSPGQGTYGYTF. In nucleotides, the CDR3 is TGTGCCAGTAGCCCTGGACAGGGTACCTATGGCTACACCTTC.

This clonotype turned up a few times. V usage is TRBV20-1 and J usage is TRBJ1-2; D is unclear. The CDR3 extends over 11 amino acids. Between the trimmed V and J ends, which lost 1 base and 8 bases, there was a span of 8 bases. CDR1 and CDR2 from the germline V gene are DFQATT and SNEGSKA (reference sequence). CDR3 sequence reads: CSARGGEGYTF. CDR3 nucleotides: TGCAGTGCTAGAGGCGGCGAGGGCTACACCTTC.